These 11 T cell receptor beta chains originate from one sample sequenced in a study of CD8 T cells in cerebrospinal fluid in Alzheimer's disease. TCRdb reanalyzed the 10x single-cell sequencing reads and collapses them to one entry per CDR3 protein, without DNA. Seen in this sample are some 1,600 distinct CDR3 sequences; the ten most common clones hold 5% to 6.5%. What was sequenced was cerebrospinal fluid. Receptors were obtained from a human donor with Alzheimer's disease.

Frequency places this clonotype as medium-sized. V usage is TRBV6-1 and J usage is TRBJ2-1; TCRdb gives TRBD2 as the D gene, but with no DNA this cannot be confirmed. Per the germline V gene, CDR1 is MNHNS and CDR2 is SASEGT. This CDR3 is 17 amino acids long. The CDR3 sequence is CASSELRTSGRANEQFF.

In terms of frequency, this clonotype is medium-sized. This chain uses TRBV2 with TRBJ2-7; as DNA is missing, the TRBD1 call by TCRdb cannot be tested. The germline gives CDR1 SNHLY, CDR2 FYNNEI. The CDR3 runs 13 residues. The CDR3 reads CASTGGTSYEQYF.

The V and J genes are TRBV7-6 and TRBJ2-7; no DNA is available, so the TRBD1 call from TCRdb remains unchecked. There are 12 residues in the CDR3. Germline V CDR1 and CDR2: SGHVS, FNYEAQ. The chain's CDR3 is CAGRGPNYEQYF.

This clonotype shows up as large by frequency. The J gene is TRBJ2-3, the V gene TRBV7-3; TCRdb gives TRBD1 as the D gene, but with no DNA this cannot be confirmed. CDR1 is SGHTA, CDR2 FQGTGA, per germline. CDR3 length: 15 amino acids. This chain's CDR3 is CASSFQAGAADTQYF.

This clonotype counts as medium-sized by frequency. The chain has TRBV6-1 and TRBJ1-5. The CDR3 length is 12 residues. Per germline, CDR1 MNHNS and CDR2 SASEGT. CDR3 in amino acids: CASSVSHQPQHF.

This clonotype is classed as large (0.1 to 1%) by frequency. This chain's CDR3 is CASSEGGLAAYNEQFF. This chain links TRBV2 with TRBJ2-1; lacking DNA, the TRBD2 call made by TCRdb goes unchecked. Germline-derived CDR1 and CDR2 are SNHLY and FYNNEI. The CDR3 runs 16 residues. The whole variable domain, filled in from reference TRBV2 and TRBJ2-1, reads EPEVTQTPSHQVTQMGQEVILRCVPISNHLYFYWYRQILGQKVEFLVSFYNNEISEKSEIFDDQFSVERPDGSNFTLKIRSTKLEDSAMYFCASSEGGLAAYNEQFFGPGTRLTVL.

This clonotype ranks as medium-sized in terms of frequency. CDR3 residues: CASSFQRYGYTF. This rearrangement joins TRBV7-2 to TRBJ1-2. This CDR3 is 12 amino acids long. CDR1 and CDR2 (germline): SGHTA, FQGNSA.

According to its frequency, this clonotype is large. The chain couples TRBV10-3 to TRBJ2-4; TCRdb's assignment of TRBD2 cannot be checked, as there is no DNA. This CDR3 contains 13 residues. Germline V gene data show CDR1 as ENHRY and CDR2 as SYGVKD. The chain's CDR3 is CAIRKEGARIQYF.

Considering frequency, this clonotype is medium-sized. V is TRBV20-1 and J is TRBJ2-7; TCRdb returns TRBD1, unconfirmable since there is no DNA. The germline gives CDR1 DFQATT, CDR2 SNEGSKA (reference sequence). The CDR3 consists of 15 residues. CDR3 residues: CSARMTGGTGYEQYF.

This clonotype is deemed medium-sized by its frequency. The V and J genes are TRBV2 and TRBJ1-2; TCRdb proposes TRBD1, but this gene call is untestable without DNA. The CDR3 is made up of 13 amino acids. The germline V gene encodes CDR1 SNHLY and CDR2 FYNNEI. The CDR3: CASSRTGGNGYTF.

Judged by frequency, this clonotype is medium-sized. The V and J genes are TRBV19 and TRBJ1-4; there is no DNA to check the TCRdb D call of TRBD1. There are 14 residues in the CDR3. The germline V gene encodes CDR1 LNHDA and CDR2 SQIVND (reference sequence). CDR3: CASKRQGVHEKLFF.